The rows below give T cell receptor beta chains drawn from one sample of a study of cytomegalovirus exposure and HLA in healthy donors. Profiling relied on immunoSEQ multiplex PCR, and the TCRdb table lists in-frame clones only, not all of them. The sample lists more than 95,000 clones, 78% seen once, with 6.3% in the top ten. The sequenced material came from PBMCs. Receptor source: a woman aged 40-49 years in good health and CMV-seronegative. CDR3s include the opening cysteine and the closing phenylalanine or tryptophan. The D gene is left open where the match is weak. The listing skips clone size in some rows; elsewhere it reads once, few, many or a size class.

DNA	CDR3	length	size	D	V	J
TGTGCCACTCAACAGGGCCGCGATGGCTACACCTTC	CATQQGRDGYTF	12	-	-	TRBV19	TRBJ1-2
TGTGCCAGCAGTCCTCAAGGGACAGGGGGCCGGGAGACCCAGTACTTC	CASSPQGTGGRETQYF	16	-	TRBD1	TRBV28	TRBJ2-5
TGTGCCAGCAGCCAAACGGACAGGGGGCGTCACGAGCAGTACTTC	CASSQTDRGRHEQYF	15	once	TRBD1	TRBV5-5	TRBJ2-7
TGCGCCAGCAGCCAAGATGCGGGCGGGGGCACTGAAGCTTTCTTT	CASSQDAGGGTEAFF	15	-	-	TRBV4-3	TRBJ1-1
TGTGCCAGCAGCCCCACAGGGTTTAATTCACCCCTCCACTTT	CASSPTGFNSPLHF	14	few	-	TRBV6-5	TRBJ1-6
TGTGCCAGCAGTTTAGGCTTAGCTCTGGGCGAGCAGTACTTC	CASSLGLALGEQYF	14	-	-	TRBV27	TRBJ2-7
TGTGCCAGCAGCACGCCCGGGACAGGGTCCTACGAGCAGTACTTC	CASSTPGTGSYEQYF	15	once	TRBD1	TRBV28	TRBJ2-7
TGTGCCAGCAGCTTGCCCGGACAGACTGGAAACACCATATATTTT	CASSLPGQTGNTIYF	15	-	-	TRBV7-2	TRBJ1-3
TGCGCCAGCAGCCAAGAAGGGGGTACCTACGAGCAGTACTTC	CASSQEGGTYEQYF	14	-	-	TRBV4-3	TRBJ2-7
TGTGCCAGCAGTGACCCCCTAGATTTCACCGGGGAGCTGTTTTTT	CASSDPLDFTGELFF	15	few	-	TRBV25-1	TRBJ2-2
TGTGCCAGCAGCCTCCTAGCGGGAGTGTCCTACGAGCAGTACTTC	CASSLLAGVSYEQYF	15	-	TRBD2	TRBV6-1	TRBJ2-7
TGCGCCAGCAGCCAAGGGGGGGGCCCGCACACCGGGGAGCTGTTTTTT	CASSQGGGPHTGELFF	16	-	-	TRBV4-1	TRBJ2-2
TGTGCCAGCAGTTACCAGGGCCATCAGCCCCAGCATTTT	CASSYQGHQPQHF	13	few	-	TRBV6-5	TRBJ1-5
TGCACCAGCAGCCAAGATATATACAGGCTAGCGGGGGACGGGGAGCTGTTTTTT	CTSSQDIYRLAGDGELFF	18	few	-	TRBV1	TRBJ2-2
TGCGCCAGCAGCCCCCGACAGGTGCCCACCGGGGAGCTGTTTTTT	CASSPRQVPTGELFF	15	-	-	TRBV4-1	TRBJ2-2